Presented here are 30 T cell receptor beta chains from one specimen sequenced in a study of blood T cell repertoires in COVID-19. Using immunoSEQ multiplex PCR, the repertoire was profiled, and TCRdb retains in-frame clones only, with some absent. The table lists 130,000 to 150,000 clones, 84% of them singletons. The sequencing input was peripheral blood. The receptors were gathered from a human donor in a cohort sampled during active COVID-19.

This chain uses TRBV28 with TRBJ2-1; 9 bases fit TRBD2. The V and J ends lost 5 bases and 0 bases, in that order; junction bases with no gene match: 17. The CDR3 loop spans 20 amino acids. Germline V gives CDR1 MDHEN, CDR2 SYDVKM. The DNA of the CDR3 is TGTGCCAGCAGTCTCAGACGGGGGACTAGCAGGCGAAGCTCCTACAATGAGCAGTTCTTC. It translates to CASSLRRGTSRRSSYNEQFF. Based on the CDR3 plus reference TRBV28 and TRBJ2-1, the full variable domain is DVKVTQSSRYLVKRTGEKVFLECVQDMDHENMFWYRQDPGLGLRLIYFSYDVKMKEKGDIPEGYSVSREKKERFSLILESASTNQTSMYLCASSLRRGTSRRSSYNEQFFGPGTRLTVL.

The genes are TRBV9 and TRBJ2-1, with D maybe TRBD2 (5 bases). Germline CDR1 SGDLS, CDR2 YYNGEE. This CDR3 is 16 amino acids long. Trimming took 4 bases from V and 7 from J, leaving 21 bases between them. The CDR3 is CASSPQRTPATNEQFF. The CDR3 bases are TGTGCCAGCAGCCCTCAAAGGACTCCTGCTACGAATGAGCAGTTCTTC.

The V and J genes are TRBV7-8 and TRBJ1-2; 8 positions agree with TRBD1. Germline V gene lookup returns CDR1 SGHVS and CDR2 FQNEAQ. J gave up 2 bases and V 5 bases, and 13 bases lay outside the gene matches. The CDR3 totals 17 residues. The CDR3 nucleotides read TGTGCCAGCAGCGACGGACAGGGCCCTCCACCGAACTATGGCTACACCTTC. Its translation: CASSDGQGPPPNYGYTF.

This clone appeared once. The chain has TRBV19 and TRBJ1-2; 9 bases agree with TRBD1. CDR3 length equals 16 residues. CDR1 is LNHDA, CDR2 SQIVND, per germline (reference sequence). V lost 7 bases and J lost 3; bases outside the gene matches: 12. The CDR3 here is CASTRTGALRDYGYTF. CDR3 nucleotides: TGTGCCAGTACGCGGACAGGGGCGTTAAGGGACTATGGCTACACCTTC.

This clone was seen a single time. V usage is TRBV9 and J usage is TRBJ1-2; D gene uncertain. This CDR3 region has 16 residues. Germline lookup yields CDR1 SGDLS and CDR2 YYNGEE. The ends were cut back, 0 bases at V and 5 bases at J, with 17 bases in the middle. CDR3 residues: CASSVDANPQLYGYTF. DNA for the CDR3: TGTGCCAGCAGCGTAGACGCTAACCCTCAACTATATGGCTACACCTTC. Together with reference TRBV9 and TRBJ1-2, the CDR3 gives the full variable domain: DSGVTQTPKHLITATGQRVTLRCSPRSGDLSVYWYQQSLDQGLQFLIQYYNGEERAKGNILERFSAQQFPDLHSELNLSSLELGDSALYFCASSVDANPQLYGYTFGSGTRLTVV.

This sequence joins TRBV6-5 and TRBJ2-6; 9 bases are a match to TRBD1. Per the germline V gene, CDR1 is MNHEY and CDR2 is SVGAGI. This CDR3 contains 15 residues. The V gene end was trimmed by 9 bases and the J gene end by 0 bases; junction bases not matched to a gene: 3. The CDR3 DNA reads TGTGCCAGTCGGGACAGGGACTCTGGGGCCAACGTCCTGACTTTC. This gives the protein CASRDRDSGANVLTF.

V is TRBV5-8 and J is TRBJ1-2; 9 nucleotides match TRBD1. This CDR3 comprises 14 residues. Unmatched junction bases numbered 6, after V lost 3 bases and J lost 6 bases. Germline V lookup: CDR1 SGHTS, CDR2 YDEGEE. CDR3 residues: CASSYRTGVNGYTF. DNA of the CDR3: TGTGCCAGCAGCTACCGGACAGGGGTAAATGGCTACACCTTC.

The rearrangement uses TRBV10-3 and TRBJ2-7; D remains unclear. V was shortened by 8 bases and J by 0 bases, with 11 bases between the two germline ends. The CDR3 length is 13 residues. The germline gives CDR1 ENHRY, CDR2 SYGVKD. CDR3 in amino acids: CAIREGASYEQYV. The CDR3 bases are TGTGCCATCCGAGAAGGAGCCTCCTACGAGCAGTACGTC.

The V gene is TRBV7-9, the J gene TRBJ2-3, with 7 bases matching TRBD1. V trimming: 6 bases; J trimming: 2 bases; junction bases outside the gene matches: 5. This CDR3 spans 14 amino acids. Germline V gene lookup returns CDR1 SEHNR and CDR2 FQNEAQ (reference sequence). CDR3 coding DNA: TGTGCCAGCAGTAGACAGGGAAACACAGATACGCAGTATTTT. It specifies CASSRQGNTDTQYF.

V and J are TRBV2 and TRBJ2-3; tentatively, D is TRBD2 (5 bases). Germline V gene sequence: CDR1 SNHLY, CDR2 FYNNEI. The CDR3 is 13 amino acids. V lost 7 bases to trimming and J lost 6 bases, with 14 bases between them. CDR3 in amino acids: CASTRGSGDTQYF. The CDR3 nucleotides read TGTGCCAGCACTAGAGGGTCTGGGGATACGCAGTATTTT.

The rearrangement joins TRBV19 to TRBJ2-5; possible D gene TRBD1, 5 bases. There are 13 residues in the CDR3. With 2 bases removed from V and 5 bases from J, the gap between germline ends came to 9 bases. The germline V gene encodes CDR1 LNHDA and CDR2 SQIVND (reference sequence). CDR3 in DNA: TGTGCCAGTAGTATACAGGGCGAGGAGACCCAGTACTTC. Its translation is CASSIQGEETQYF.

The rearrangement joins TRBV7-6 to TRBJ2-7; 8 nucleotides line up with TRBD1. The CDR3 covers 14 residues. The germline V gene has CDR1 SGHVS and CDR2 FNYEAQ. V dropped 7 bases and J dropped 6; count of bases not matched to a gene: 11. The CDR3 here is CASTKQGEGGEQYF. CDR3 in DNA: TGTGCCAGCACCAAACAGGGGGAAGGAGGCGAGCAGTACTTC.

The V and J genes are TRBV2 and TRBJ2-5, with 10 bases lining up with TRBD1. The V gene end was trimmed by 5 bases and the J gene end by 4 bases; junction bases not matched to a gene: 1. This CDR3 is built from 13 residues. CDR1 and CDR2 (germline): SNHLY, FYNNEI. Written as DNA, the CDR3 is TGTGCCAGCAGTAGGGACAGGGGAGAGACCCAGTACTTC. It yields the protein CASSRDRGETQYF.

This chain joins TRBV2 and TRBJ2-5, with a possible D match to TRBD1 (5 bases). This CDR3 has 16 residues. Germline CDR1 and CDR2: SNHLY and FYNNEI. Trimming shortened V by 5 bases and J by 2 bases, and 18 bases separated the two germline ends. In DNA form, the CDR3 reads TGTGCCAGCAGTTCCTCTCTGACAGACTCACAAGAGACCCAGTACTTC. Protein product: CASSSSLTDSQETQYF. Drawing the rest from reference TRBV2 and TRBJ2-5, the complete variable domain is EPEVTQTPSHQVTQMGQEVILRCVPISNHLYFYWYRQILGQKVEFLVSFYNNEISEKSEIFDDQFSVERPDGSNFTLKIRSTKLEDSAMYFCASSSSLTDSQETQYFGPGTRLLVL.

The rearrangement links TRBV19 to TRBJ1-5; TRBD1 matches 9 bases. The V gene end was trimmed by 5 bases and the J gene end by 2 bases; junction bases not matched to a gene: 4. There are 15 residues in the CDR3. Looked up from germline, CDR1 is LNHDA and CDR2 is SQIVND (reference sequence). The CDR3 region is CASSPTGGRNQPQHF. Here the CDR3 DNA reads TGTGCCAGTAGTCCGACAGGGGGTCGCAATCAGCCCCAGCATTTT. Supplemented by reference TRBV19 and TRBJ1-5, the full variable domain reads DGGITQSPKYLFRKEGQNVTLSCEQNLNHDAMYWYRQDPGQGLRLIYYSQIVNDFQKGDIAEGYSVSREKKESFPLTVTSAQKNPTAFYLCASSPTGGRNQPQHFGDGTRLSIL.

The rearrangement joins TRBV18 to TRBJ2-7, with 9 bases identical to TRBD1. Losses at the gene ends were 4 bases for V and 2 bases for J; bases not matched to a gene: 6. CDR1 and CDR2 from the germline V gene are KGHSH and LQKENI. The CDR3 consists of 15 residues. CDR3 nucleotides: TGTGCCAGCTCACTTCACCGGGACAGGGCCTACGAGCAGTACGTC. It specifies CASSLHRDRAYEQYV.

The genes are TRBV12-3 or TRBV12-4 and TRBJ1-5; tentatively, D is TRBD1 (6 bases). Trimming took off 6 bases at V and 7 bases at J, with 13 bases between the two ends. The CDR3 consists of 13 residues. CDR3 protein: CASSRDRSQPQHF. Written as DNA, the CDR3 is TGTGCCAGCAGCCGTGACAGGTCCCAGCCCCAGCATTTT.

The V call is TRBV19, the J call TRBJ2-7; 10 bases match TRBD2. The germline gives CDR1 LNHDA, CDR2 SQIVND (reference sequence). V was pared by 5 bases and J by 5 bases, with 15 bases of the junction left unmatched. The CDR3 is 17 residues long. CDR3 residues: CASSPWWLAGDTNEQYF. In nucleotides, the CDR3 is TGTGCCAGTAGTCCCTGGTGGCTAGCGGGGGATACCAACGAGCAGTACTTC.

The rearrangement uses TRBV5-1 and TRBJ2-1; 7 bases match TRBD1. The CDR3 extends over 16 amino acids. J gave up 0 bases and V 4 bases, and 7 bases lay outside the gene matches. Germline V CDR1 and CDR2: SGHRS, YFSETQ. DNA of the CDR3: TGCGCCAGCAGCCCTCAGGGGGTAAGCTCCTACAATGAGCAGTTCTTC. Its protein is CASSPQGVSSYNEQFF. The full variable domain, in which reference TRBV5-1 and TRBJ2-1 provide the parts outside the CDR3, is KAGVTQTPRYLIKTRGQQVTLSCSPISGHRSVSWYQQTPGQGLQFLFEYFSETQRNKGNFPGRFSGRQFSNSRSEMNVSTLELGDSALYLCASSPQGVSSYNEQFFGPGTRLTVL.

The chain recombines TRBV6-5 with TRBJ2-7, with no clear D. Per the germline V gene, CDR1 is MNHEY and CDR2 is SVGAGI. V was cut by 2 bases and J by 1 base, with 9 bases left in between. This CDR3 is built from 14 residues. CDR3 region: CASSYADTSYEQYF. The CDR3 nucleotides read TGTGCCAGCAGTTACGCTGACACTTCCTACGAGCAGTACTTC.

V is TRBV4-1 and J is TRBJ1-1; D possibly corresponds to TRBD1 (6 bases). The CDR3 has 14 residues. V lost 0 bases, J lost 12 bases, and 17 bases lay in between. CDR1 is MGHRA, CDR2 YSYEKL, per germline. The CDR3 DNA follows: TGCGCCAGCAGCCAAGAGGGAACGGGGACAAACCCTTTCTTT. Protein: CASSQEGTGTNPFF.

The CDR3 DNA follows: TGTGCCAGCAGTGAGCGGTCTATACAAGAGACCCAGTACTTC. It translates to CASSERSIQETQYF. The chain has TRBV2 and TRBJ2-5, with D unresolved. The CDR3 runs 14 residues. The V gene lost 3 bases and the J gene lost 2 bases, with 10 bases spanning the gap. Per the germline V gene, CDR1 is SNHLY and CDR2 is FYNNEI.

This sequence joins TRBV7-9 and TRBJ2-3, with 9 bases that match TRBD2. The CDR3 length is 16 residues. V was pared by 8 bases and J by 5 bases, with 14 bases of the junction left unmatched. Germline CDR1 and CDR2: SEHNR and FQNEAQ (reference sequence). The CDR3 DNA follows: TGTGCCAGCTGTGCGGCCGCGGGGGGGGGCCTAGATACGCAGTATTTT. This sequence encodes CASCAAAGGGLDTQYF.

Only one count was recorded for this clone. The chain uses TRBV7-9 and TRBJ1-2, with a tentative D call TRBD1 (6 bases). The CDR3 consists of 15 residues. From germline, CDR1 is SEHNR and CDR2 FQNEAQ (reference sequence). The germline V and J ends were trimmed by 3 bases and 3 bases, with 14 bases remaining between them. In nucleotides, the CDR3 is TGTGCCAGCAGCTTCGGTAGGGGGAAAGACTATGGCTACACCTTC. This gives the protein CASSFGRGKDYGYTF.

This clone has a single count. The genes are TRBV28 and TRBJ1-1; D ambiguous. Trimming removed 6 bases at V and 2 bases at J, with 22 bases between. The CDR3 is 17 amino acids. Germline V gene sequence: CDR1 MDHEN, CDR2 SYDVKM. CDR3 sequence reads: CASRRYHPPFQNTEAFF. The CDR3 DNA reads TGTGCCAGCAGGAGATATCACCCCCCTTTTCAAAACACTGAAGCTTTCTTT.

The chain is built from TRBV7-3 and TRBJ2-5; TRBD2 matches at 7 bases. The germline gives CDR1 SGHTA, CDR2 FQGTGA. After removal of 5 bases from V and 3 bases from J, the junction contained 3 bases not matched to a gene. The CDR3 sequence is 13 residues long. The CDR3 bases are TGTGCCAGCAGCCCTCTAGCGGAAGAGACCCAGTACTTC. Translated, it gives CASSPLAEETQYF.

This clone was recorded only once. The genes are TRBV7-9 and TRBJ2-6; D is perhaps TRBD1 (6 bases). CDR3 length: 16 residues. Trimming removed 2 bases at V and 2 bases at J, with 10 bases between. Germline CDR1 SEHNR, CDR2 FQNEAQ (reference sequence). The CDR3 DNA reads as TGTGCCAGCAGCTTACCACAGGGAGCTGGGGCCAACGTCCTGACTTTC. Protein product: CASSLPQGAGANVLTF.

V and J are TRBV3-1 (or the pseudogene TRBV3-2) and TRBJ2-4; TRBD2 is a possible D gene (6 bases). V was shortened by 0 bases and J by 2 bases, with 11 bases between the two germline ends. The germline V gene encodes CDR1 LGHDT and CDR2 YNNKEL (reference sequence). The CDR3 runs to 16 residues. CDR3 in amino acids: CASSQELGGTKNIQYF. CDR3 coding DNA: TGTGCCAGCAGCCAAGAATTAGGCGGGACCAAAAACATTCAGTACTTC.

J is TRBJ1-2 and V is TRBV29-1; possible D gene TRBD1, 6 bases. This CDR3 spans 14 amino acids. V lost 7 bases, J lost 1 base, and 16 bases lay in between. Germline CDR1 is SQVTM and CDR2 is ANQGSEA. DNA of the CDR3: TGCAGCGCGAACAAGGACAGTCTTAACTATGGCTACACCTTC. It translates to CSANKDSLNYGYTF.

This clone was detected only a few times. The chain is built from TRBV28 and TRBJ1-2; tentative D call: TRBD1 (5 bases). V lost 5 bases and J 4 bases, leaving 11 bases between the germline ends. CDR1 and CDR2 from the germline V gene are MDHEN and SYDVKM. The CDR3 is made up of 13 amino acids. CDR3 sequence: CASSPRGSYGYTF. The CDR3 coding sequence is TGTGCCAGCAGTCCCCGGGGGTCCTATGGCTACACCTTC.